Listed below are T cell receptor beta chains from one sample, sequenced in a study of vaccination effects on CD4 cells after COVID-19. Profiling relied on immunoSEQ multiplex PCR, and the TCRdb table lists in-frame clones only, not all of them. The data hold tens of thousands of clones, with around three quarters observed a single time. The antigens of these receptors remain unknown. Material: CD4+ T cells from PBMCs cultured with HCoV-OC43 spike peptides, obtained before COVID-19 vaccination. The receptors were gathered from a human donor who received a COVID-19 vaccine. The CDR3 runs from the conserved cysteine through the conserved F or W. D genes are given only for firm matches. A row's size may be missing; if present it is once, few, many or a size class.

>-|TRBJ1-1|-|TRBV19
TGTGCCAGTAGTCGGGGGGAGGCTGAAGCTTTCTTT
CASSRGEAEAFF
>few|TRBJ1-6|-|TRBV7-3
TGTGCCAGCAGCTTAATGCCAGTGAGCTCCTATAATTCACCCCTCCACTTT
CASSLMPVSSYNSPLHF
>once|TRBJ2-5|-|TRBV7-8
TGTGCCAGCAGCCAAGACAGGGGAGGGGAGACCCAGTACTTC
CASSQDRGGETQYF
>-|TRBJ2-5|TRBD1|TRBV12-3/TRBV12-4
TGTGCCAGCAGTCAAGACAGGGTAGAGACCCAGTACTTC
CASSQDRVETQYF
>few|TRBJ1-1|-|TRBV6-6
TGTGCCAGCAGTACCAACACTGAAGCTTTCTTT
CASSTNTEAFF
>-|TRBJ1-4|TRBD1|TRBV6-5
TGTGCCAGCAGTTACTCGGGCAGGGGGAAAAAACTGTTTTTT
CASSYSGRGKKLFF
>-|TRBJ1-1|-|TRBV7-8
TGTGCCAGCAGCCCTAGACGGTTGGGGAACACTGAAGCTTTCTTT
CASSPRRLGNTEAFF
>-|TRBJ1-5|-|TRBV6-1
TGTGCCAGCAGACAGTCCTGGGGCAATCAGCCCCAGCATTTT
CASRQSWGNQPQHF
>-|TRBJ1-1|-|TRBV5-4
TGTGCCAGCAGCCCGGGGGGATGGGACACTGAAGCTTTCTTT
CASSPGGWDTEAFF
>-|TRBJ1-2|-|TRBV30
TGTGCCTGGAGTGCAACCCTGGGATCCCGCTATGGCTACACCTTC
CAWSATLGSRYGYTF
>-|TRBJ1-2|-|TRBV24-1
TGTGCCACCAGTGACCCTGGACGGGGGGAGGGTGGCTACACCTTC
CATSDPGRGEGGYTF
>-|TRBJ1-5|-|TRBV7-2
TGTGCCAGCAGCCTCCGGGACACGTTTCAGCCCCAGCATTTT
CASSLRDTFQPQHF
>-|TRBJ2-5|TRBD1|TRBV5-1
TGCGCCAGCAGCTTGAGGACAGGCGAAGAGACCCAGTACTTC
CASSLRTGEETQYF
>-|TRBJ1-1|TRBD1|TRBV4-1
TGCGCCAGCAGCCGGGGACAGATTTTGAACACTGAAGCTTTCTTT
CASSRGQILNTEAFF
>few|TRBJ1-1|-|TRBV2
TGTGCCAGCAGTGACAGGGGGAACACTGAAGCTTTCTTT
CASSDRGNTEAFF
>-|TRBJ1-5|TRBD1|TRBV18
TGTGCCAGTGCCTCAACAGGGGGCAATCAGCCCCAGCATTTT
CASASTGGNQPQHF
>-|TRBJ2-5|-|TRBV7-3
TGTGCCAGCAGCTTAACCCCGGGAATCCAAGAGACCCAGTACTTC
CASSLTPGIQETQYF
>-|TRBJ1-5|-|TRBV21-1
TGTGCCAGCAGCAAAGTTATGGACAGGGGTACTTATCAGCCCCAGCATTTT
CASSKVMDRGTYQPQHF
>-|TRBJ2-5|-|TRBV19
TGTGCCAGTAGTATAGGGCCATGGGAGACCCAGTACTTC
CASSIGPWETQYF
>medium-sized|TRBJ2-1|-|TRBV15
TGTGCCACCAGCAGAGGCCGTTTTGATGAGCAGTTCTTC
CATSRGRFDEQFF
>-|TRBJ2-2|-|TRBV6-5
TGTGCCAGCAGGGGACATTCGAACACCGGGGAGCTGTTTTTT
CASRGHSNTGELFF
>once|TRBJ2-3|TRBD2|TRBV6-5
TGTGCCAGCAACGGGCGGGGGGCCACAGATACGCAGTATTTT
CASNGRGATDTQYF